These 5 T cell receptor beta chains originate from one sample sequenced in a study of identical twins (dated by TCRdb to the mid-2010s). The method behind the library was 5' RACE. These reads were obtained on an Illumina HiSeq 2000. The public sequencing data were trimmed at Q25 with fastp and processed into clonotypes with MiXCR by TCRdb, which kept only in-frame beta chains. Every entry covers one CDR3 protein and lists the most common genes and DNA from its rows. Recorded for this sample are about 1.7 million distinct CDR3 sequences; roughly 35% of them occurred a single time. The biggest ten clones account for about 0.25% of the sample. Sequencing used cord blood. These receptors all come from a newborn girl in good health.

This chain uses TRBV6-6 with TRBJ2-1; D gene uncertain. The CDR3 spans 11 residues. The germline V gene encodes CDR1 MNHNY and CDR2 SVGAGI (reference sequence). Trimming removed 7 bases at V and 10 bases at J, with 11 bases between. CDR3 amino acids: CASKLQSEQFF. The CDR3 DNA follows: TGTGCCAGCAAACTCCAGTCCGAGCAGTTCTTC.

The V call is TRBV20-1, the J call TRBJ1-5; 8 bases line up with TRBD1. V lost 7 bases to trimming and J lost 3 bases; unmatched junction nucleotides: 5. The CDR3 covers 13 residues. CDR1 is DFQATT and CDR2 is SNEGSKA in the germline V gene (reference sequence). The CDR3 nucleotides are TGCAGTGTGACAGGGGTTATCAATCAGCCCCAGCATTTT. Amino acids: CSVTGVINQPQHF.

In nucleotides, the CDR3 is TGTGCCAGCAGGACTAAAAGAGCAACTAATGAAAAACTGTTTTTT. This codes for CASRTKRATNEKLFF. V usage is TRBV6-5 and J usage is TRBJ1-4; D gene uncertain. Trimming took 6 bases from V and 0 from J, leaving 11 bases between them. Germline loops: CDR1 MNHEY, CDR2 SVGAGI. The CDR3 sequence is 15 residues long.

This chain links TRBV2 with TRBJ2-2, with 7 positions matching TRBD2. This CDR3 region has 15 residues. Germline CDR1 and CDR2: SNHLY and FYNNEI. The V gene end was trimmed by 0 bases and the J gene end by 5 bases; junction bases not matched to a gene: 3. The CDR3 DNA reads TGTGCCAGCAGTGAAGCGGTCGGGGGGACCGGGGAGCTGTTTTTT. Its protein is CASSEAVGGTGELFF.

The chain carries TRBV5-5 and TRBJ1-4, with D unclear. The CDR3 is made up of 17 amino acids. Trimming left V 4 bases short and J 0 bases short, with 16 bases between. Per germline, CDR1 SGHKS and CDR2 YYEKEE (reference sequence). The CDR3 here is CASSPPIGPATNEKLFF. DNA for the CDR3: TGTGCCAGCAGCCCCCCTATAGGGCCTGCAACTAATGAAAAACTGTTTTTT.